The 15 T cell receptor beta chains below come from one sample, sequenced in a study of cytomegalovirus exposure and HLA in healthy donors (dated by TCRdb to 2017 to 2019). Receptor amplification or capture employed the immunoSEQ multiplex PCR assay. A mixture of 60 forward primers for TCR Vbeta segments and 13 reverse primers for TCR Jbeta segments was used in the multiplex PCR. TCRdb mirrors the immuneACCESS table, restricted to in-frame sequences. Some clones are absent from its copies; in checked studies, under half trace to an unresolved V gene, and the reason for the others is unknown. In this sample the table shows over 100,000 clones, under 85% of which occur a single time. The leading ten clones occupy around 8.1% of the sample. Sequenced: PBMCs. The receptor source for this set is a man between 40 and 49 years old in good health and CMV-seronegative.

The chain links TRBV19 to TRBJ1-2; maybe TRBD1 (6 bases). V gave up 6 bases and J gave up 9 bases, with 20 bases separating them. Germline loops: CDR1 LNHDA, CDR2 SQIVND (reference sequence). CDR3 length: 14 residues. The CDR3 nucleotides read TGTGCCAGTAGCCAGCGACAGGCTGGTCTGAGCTACACCTTC. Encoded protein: CASSQRQAGLSYTF.

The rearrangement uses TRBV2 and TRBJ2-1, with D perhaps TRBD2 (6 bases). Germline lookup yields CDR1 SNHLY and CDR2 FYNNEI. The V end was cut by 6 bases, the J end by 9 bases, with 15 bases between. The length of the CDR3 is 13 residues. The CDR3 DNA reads TGTGCCAGCAGGGGGACTTCAGGAAGTGAGCAGTTCTTC. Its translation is CASRGTSGSEQFF.

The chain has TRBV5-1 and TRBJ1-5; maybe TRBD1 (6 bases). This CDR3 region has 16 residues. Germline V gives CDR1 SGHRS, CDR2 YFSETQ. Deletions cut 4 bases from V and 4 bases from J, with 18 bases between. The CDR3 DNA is TGCGCCAGCAGCCCCTTCCCACAGGGCCCAAATCAGCCCCAGCATTTT. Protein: CASSPFPQGPNQPQHF. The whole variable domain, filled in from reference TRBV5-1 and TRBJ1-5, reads KAGVTQTPRYLIKTRGQQVTLSCSPISGHRSVSWYQQTPGQGLQFLFEYFSETQRNKGNFPGRFSGRQFSNSRSEMNVSTLELGDSALYLCASSPFPQGPNQPQHFGDGTRLSIL.

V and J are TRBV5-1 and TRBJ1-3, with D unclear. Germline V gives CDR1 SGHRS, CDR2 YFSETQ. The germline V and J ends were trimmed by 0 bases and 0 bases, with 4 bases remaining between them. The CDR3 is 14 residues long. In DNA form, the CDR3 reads TGCGCCAGCAGCTTGGGGAGCTCTGGAAACACCATATATTTT. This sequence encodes CASSLGSSGNTIYF.

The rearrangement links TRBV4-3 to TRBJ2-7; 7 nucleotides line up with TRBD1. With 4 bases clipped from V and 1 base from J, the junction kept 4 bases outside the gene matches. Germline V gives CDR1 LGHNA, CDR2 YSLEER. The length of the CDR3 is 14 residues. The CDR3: CASSRGQLSYEQYF. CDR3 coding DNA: TGCGCCAGCAGCCGGGGACAGCTTTCCTACGAGCAGTACTTC.

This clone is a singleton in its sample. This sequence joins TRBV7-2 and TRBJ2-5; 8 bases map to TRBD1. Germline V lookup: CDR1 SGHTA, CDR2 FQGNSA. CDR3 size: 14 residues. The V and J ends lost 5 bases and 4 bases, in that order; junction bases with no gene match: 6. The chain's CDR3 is CASSLRRGLETQYF. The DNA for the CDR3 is TGTGCCAGCAGCCTCCGCAGGGGGCTAGAGACCCAGTACTTC.

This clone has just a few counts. The CDR3 here is CASSPRWGRRGRNTGELFF. In DNA, the CDR3 is TGTGCCAGCAGCCCTCGGTGGGGTCGTAGGGGGCGGAACACCGGGGAGCTGTTTTTT. This chain connects TRBV5-6 to TRBJ2-2; 7 bases map to TRBD1. Germline V gene sequence: CDR1 SGHDT, CDR2 YYEEEE. Trimming removed 4 bases from V and 1 base from J; junction bases left unmatched: 16. There are 19 residues in the CDR3.

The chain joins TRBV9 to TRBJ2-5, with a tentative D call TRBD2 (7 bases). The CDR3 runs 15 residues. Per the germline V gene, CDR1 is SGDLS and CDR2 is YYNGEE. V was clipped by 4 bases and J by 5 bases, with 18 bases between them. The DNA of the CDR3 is TGTGCCAGCAGCCTCATCTCGGGGGGCGGGGAGACCCAGTACTTC. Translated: CASSLISGGGETQYF.

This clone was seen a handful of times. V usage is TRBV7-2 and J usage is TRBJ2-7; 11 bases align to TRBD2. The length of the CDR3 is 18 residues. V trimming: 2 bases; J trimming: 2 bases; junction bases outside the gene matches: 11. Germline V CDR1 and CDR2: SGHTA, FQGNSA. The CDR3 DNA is TGTGCCAGCAGCTTACTGGCCCTAGCGGGGGGTCCGACCTACGAGCAGTACTTC. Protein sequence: CASSLLALAGGPTYEQYF. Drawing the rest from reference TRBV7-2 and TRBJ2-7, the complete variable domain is GAGVSQSPSNKVTEKGKDVELRCDPISGHTALYWYRQSLGQGLEFLIYFQGNSAPDKSGLPSDRFSAERTGGSVSTLTIQRTQQEDSAVYLCASSLLALAGGPTYEQYFGPGTRLTVT.

CDR3 sequence: CSATRRRSAFF. The CDR3 region has the DNA TGCAGTGCTACCCGCAGGAGGTCGGCTTTCTTT. This chain uses TRBV20-1 with TRBJ1-1; unclear D gene. V lost 4 bases, J lost 11 bases, and 14 bases lay in between. The CDR3 is 11 amino acids. Germline V gene data show CDR1 as DFQATT and CDR2 as SNEGSKA (reference sequence).

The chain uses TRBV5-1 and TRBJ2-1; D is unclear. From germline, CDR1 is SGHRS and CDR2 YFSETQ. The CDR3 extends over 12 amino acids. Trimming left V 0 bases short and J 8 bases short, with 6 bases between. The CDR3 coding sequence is TGCGCCAGCAGCTTGGCACTCGATGAGCAGTTCTTC. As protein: CASSLALDEQFF.

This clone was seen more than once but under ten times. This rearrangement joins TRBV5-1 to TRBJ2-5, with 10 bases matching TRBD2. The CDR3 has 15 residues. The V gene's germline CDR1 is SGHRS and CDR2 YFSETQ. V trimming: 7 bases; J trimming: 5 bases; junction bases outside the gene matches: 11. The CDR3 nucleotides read TGCGCCAGCTCCCAGCGGGGGGGCCTGGGGGAGACCCAGTACTTC. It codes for CASSQRGGLGETQYF.

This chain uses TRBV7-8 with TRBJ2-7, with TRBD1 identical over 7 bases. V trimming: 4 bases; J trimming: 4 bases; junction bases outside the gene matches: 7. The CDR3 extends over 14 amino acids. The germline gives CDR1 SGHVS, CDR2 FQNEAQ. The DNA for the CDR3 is TGTGCCAGCAGCTCCGCGACAGGGTGGTACGAGCAGTACTTC. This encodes CASSSATGWYEQYF.

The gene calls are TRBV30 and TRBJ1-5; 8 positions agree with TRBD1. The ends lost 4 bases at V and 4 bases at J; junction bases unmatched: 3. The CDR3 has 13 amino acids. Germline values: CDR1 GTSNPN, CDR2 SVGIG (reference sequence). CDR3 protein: CAWTGGINQPQHF. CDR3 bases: TGTGCCTGGACAGGGGGCATTAATCAGCCCCAGCATTTT.

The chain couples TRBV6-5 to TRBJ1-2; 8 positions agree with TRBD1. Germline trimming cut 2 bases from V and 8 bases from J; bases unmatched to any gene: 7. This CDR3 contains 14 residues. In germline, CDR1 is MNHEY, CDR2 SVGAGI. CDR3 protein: CASSYRQGPGGYTF. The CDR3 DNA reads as TGTGCCAGCAGTTACAGACAGGGGCCCGGAGGCTACACCTTC.